This record looks at one T cell receptor (beta chain) sequence and its context. These data come from a study of glioma-infiltrating T cells after dendritic cell vaccination. Study-level background: Samples are from glioblastoma patients in Phase I and II dendritic cell vaccine trials. At biweekly intervals, patients got three intradermal dendritic cell vaccine injections. Treatment, given 2003 to 2012, was autologous tumor lysate-pulsed dendritic cell vaccination.

This table comes from immunoSEQ multiplex PCR, and its TCRdb copy is limited to in-frame clones, with some not included. Altogether more than 85,000 clones are present, over 65% being singletons, with the ten largest covering under 3%. Germline V gene data show CDR1 as SQVTM and CDR2 as ANQGSEA. The V gene lost 4 bases and the J gene lost 4 bases, with 8 bases spanning the gap. This CDR3 has 12 amino acids. This chain links TRBV29-1 with TRBJ1-3; possible D gene TRBD1, 5 bases. The starting material was blood, obtained before dendritic cell vaccination. The receptor was isolated from a human donor with glioblastoma. This chain's CDR3 is CSVVQGGNTIYF. The CDR3 DNA is TGCAGCGTTGTGCAGGGCGGAAACACCATATATTTT. Using reference TRBV29-1 and TRBJ1-3 for the parts outside the CDR3, the full variable domain is SAVISQKPSRDICQRGTSLTIQCQVDSQVTMMFWYRQQPGQSLTLIATANQGSEATYESGFVIDKFPISRPNLTFSTLTVSNMSPEDSSIYLCSVVQGGNTIYFGEGSWLTVV.